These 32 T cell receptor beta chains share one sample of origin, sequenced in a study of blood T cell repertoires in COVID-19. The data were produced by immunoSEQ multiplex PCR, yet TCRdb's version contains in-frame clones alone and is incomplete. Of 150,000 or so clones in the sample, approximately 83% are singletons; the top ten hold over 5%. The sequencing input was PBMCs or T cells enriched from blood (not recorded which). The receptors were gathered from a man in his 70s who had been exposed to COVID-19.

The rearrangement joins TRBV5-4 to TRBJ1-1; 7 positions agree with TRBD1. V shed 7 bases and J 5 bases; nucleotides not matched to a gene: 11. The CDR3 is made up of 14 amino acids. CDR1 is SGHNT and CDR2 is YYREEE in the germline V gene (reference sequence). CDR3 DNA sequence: TGTGCCAGCCGTTCCGGGACAGACTTTACTGAAGCTTTCTTT. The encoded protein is CASRSGTDFTEAFF. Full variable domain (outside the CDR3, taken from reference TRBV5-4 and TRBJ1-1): ETGVTQSPTHLIKTRGQQVTLRCSSQSGHNTVSWYQQALGQGPQFIFQYYREEENGRGNFPPRFSGLQFPNYSSELNVNALELDDSALYLCASRSGTDFTEAFFGQGTRLTVV.

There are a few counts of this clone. This CDR3 is CASSPGQSLNSNQPQHF. CDR3 in DNA: TGTGCCAGCTCACCGGGACAGAGTCTCAATAGCAATCAGCCCCAGCATTTT. The genes are TRBV18 and TRBJ1-5, with 7 bases matching TRBD1. Germline values: CDR1 KGHSH, CDR2 LQKENI. V lost 3 bases, J lost 0 bases, and 8 bases stayed unmatched. The CDR3 covers 17 residues. The complete variable domain, with remaining parts taken from reference TRBV18 and TRBJ1-5, reads NAGVMQNPRHLVRRRGQEARLRCSPMKGHSHVYWYRQLPEEGLKFMVYLQKENIIDESGMPKERFSAEFPKEGPSILRIQQVVRGDSAAYFCASSPGQSLNSNQPQHFGDGTRLSIL.

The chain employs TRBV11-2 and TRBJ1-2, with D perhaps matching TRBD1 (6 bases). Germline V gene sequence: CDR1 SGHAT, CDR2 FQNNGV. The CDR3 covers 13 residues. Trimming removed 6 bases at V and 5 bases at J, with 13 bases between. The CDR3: CASRLAGEYGYTF. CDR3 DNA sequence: TGTGCCAGCAGGCTGGCAGGGGAATATGGCTACACCTTC.

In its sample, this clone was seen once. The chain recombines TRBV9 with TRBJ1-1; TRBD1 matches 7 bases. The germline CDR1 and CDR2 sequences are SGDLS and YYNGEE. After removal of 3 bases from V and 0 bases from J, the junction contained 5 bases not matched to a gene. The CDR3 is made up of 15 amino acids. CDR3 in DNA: TGTGCCAGCAGCGCCCACAGGGGTTTGAACACTGAAGCTTTCTTT. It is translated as CASSAHRGLNTEAFF.

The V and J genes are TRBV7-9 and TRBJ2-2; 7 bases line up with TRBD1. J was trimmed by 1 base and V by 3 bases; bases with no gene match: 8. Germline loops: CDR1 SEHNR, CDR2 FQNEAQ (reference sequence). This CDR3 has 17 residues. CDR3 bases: TGTGCCAGCAGCTTGATCAACAGGGGCGTGAACACCGGGGAGCTGTTTTTT. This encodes CASSLINRGVNTGELFF.

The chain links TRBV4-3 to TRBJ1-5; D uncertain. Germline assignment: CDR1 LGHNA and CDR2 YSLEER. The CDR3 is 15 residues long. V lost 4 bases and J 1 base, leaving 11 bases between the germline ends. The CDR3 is CASSPRRGSNQPQHF. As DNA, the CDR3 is TGCGCCAGCAGCCCCCGACGGGGAAGCAATCAGCCCCAGCATTTT.

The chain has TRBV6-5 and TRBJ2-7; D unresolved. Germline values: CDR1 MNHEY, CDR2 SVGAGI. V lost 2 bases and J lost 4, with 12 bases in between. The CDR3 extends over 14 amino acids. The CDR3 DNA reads TGTGCCAGCAGTTACGACCCCCTCGGGTACGAGCAGTACTTC. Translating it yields CASSYDPLGYEQYF.

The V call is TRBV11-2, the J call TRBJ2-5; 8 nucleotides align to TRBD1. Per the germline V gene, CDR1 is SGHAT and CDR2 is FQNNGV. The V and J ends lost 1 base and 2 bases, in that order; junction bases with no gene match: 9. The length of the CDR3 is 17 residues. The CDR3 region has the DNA TGTGCCAGCAGCTTAGTGGGGACAGGATCTCCACAAGAGACCCAGTACTTC. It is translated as CASSLVGTGSPQETQYF.

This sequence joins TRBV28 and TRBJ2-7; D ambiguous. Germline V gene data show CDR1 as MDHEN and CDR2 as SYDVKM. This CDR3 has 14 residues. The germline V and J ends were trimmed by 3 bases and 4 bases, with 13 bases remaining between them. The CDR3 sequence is CASSFVGSRYEQYF. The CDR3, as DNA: TGTGCCAGCAGTTTTGTGGGCAGCCGTTACGAGCAGTACTTC.

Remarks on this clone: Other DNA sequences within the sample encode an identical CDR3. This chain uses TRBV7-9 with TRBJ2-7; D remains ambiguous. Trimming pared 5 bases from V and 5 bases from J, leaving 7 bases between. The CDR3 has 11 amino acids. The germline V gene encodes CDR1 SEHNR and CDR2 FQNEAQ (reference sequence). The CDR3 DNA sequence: TGTGCCAGCAGCCCCCGCGACGAGCAGTACTTC. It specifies CASSPRDEQYF.

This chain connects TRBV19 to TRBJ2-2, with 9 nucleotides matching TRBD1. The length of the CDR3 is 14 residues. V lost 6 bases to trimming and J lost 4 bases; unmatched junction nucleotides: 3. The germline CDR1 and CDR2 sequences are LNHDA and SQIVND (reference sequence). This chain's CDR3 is CASRGQGSTGELFF. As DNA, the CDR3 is TGTGCCAGTAGGGGACAGGGCAGCACCGGGGAGCTGTTTTTT.

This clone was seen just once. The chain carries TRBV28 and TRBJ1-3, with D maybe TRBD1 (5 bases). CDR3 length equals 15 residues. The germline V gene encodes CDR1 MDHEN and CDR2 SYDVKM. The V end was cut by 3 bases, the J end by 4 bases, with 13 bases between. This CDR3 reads CASSFPAGGGNTIYF. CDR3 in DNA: TGTGCCAGCAGTTTCCCCGCGGGGGGAGGAAACACCATATATTTT.

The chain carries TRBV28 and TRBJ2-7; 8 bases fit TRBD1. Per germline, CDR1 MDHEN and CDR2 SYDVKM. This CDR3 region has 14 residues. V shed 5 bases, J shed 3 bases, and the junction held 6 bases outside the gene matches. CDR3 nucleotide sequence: TGTGCCAGCAGTCCCCGGACAGGGCGCTACGAGCAGTACTTC. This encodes CASSPRTGRYEQYF.

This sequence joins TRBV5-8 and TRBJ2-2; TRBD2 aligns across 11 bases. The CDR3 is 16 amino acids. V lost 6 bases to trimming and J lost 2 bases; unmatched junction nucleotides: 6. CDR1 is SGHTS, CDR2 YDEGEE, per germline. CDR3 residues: CASTQGLAVNTGELFF. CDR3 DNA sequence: TGTGCCAGCACCCAGGGACTAGCGGTTAACACCGGGGAGCTGTTTTTT.

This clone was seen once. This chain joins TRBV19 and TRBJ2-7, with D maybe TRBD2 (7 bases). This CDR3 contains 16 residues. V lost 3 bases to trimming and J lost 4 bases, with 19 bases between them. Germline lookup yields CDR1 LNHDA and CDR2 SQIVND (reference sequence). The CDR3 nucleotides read TGTGCCAGTAGTATGATGACGGGGGGCGGTTTGTACGAGCAGTACTTC. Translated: CASSMMTGGGLYEQYF.

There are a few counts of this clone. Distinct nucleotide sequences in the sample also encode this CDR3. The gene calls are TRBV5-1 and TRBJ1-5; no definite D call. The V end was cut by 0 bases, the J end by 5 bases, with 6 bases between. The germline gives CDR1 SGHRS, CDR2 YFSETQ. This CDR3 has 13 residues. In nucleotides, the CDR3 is TGCGCCAGCAGCTTGGGTCCAGATCAGCCCCAGCATTTT. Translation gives CASSLGPDQPQHF.

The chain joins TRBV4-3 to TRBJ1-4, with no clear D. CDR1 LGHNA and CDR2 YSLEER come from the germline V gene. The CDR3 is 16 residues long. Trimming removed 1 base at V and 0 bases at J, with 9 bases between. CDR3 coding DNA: TGCGCCAGCAGCCAAGTTTACGGTTCAACTAATGAAAAACTGTTTTTT. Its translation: CASSQVYGSTNEKLFF.

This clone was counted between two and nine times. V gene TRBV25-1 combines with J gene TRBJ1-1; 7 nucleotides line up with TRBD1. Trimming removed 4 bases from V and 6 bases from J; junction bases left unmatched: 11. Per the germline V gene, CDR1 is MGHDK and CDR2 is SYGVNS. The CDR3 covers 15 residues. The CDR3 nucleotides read TGTGCCAGCAGTGCCCGACAGGGCCCCGAATCTGAAGCTTTCTTT. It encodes CASSARQGPESEAFF.

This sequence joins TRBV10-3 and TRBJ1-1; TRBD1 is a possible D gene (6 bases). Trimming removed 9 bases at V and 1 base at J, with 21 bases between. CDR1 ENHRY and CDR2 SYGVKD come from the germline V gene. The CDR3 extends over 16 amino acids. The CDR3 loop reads CAIRQSTGAKNTEAFF. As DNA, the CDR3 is TGTGCCATACGACAGTCGACAGGCGCTAAGAACACTGAAGCTTTCTTT.

The CDR3 reads CASSLAQGVGELFF. The DNA of the CDR3 is TGTGCCAGCAGCTTAGCGCAGGGTGTCGGGGAGCTGTTTTTT. J is TRBJ2-2 and V is TRBV7-9; a weak D match, TRBD1 (5 bases). The CDR3 is 14 amino acids. Germline V gene sequence: CDR1 SEHNR, CDR2 FQNEAQ (reference sequence). V lost 0 bases and J lost 7, with 9 bases in between. Drawing the rest from reference TRBV7-9 and TRBJ2-2, the complete variable domain is DTGVSQNPRHKITKRGQNVTFRCDPISEHNRLYWYRQTLGQGPEFLTYFQNEAQLEKSRLLSDRFSAERPKGSFSTLEIQRTEQGDSAMYLCASSLAQGVGELFFGEGSRLTVL.

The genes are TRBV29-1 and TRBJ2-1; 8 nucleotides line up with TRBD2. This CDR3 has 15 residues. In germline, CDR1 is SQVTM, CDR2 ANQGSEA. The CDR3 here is CTRVGPGGLYNEQFF. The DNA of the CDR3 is TGCACTAGAGTGGGGCCGGGGGGGTTATACAATGAGCAGTTCTTC.

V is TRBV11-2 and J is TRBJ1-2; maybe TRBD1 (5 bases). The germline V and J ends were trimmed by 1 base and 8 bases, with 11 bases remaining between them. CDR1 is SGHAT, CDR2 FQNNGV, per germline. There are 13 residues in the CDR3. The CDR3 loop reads CASSLGGEMGYTF. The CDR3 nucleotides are TGTGCCAGCAGCTTAGGGGGGGAGATGGGCTACACCTTC.

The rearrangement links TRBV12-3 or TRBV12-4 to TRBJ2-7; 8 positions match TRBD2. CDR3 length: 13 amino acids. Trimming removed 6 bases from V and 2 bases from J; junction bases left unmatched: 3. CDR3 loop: CASRRGVTYEQYF. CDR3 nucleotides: TGTGCCAGCAGGCGGGGGGTAACCTACGAGCAGTACTTC.

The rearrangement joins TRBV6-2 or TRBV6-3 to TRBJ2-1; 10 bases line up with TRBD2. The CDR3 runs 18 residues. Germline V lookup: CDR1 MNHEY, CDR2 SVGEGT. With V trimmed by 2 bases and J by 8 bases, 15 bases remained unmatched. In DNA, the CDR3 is TGTGCCAGCAGTTACGCACTCCGAGGGCTAGCGGGGGCGGATGAGCAGTTCTTC. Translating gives CASSYALRGLAGADEQFF.

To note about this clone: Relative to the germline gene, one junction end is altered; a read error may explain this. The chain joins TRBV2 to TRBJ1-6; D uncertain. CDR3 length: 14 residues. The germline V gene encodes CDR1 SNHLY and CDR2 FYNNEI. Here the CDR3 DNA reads TGTGTCAGCGAGGCCCTTCTCCGGGGTTCACCCCTCCACTTT. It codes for CVSEALLRGSPLHF.

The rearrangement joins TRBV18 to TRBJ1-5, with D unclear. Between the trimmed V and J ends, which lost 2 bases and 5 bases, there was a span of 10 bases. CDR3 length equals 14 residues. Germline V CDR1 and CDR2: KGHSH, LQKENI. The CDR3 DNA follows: TGTGCCAGCTCACCATTAGCCAGCGATCAGCCCCAGCATTTT. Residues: CASSPLASDQPQHF. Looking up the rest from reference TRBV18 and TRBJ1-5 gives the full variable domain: NAGVMQNPRHLVRRRGQEARLRCSPMKGHSHVYWYRQLPEEGLKFMVYLQKENIIDESGMPKERFSAEFPKEGPSILRIQQVVRGDSAAYFCASSPLASDQPQHFGDGTRLSIL.

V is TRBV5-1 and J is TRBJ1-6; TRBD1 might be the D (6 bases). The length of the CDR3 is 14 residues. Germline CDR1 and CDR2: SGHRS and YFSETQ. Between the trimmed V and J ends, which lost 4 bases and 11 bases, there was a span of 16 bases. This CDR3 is CASSTVTGRPPLHF. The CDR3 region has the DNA TGCGCCAGCAGCACCGTGACAGGCCGCCCACCCCTCCACTTT.

This chain's CDR3 is CASSLGANIYEQYF. The CDR3 DNA follows: TGTGCCAGCAGTTTAGGGGCGAATATCTACGAGCAGTACTTC. The chain recombines TRBV28 with TRBJ2-7; TRBD1 might be the D (5 bases). Trimming took 2 bases from V and 3 from J, leaving 11 bases between them. Germline V gene data show CDR1 as MDHEN and CDR2 as SYDVKM. The CDR3 extends over 14 amino acids.

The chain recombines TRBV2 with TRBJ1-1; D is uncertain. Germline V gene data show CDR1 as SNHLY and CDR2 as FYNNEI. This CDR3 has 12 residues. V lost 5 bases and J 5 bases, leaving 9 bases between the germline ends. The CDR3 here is CASSNEPTEAFF. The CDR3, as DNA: TGTGCCAGCAGTAACGAGCCTACTGAAGCTTTCTTT.

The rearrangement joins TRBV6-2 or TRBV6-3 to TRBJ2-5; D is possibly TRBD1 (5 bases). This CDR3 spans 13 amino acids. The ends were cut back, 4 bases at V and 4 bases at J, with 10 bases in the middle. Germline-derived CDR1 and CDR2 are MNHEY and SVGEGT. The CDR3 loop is CASSFLRGETQYF. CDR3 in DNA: TGTGCCAGCAGTTTCCTTAGGGGAGAGACCCAGTACTTC.

CDR3 region: CASSPRLAGGRFETQYF. The CDR3 nucleotides read TGTGCCAGCAGCCCACGGTTAGCGGGGGGGCGGTTCGAGACCCAGTACTTC. The chain is built from TRBV7-9 and TRBJ2-5, with TRBD2 matching 11 bases. Germline CDR1 and CDR2: SEHNR and FQNEAQ (reference sequence). V gave up 5 bases and J gave up 5 bases; unmatched junction bases: 13. The CDR3 totals 17 residues.

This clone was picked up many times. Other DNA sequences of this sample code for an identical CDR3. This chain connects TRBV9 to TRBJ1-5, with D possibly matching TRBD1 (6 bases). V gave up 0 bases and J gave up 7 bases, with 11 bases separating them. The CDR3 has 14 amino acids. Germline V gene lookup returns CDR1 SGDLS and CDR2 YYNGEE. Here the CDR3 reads CASSVGGLGQPQHF. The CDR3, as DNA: TGTGCCAGCAGCGTAGGGGGGCTCGGACAGCCCCAGCATTTT. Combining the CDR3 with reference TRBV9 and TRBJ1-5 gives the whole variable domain DSGVTQTPKHLITATGQRVTLRCSPRSGDLSVYWYQQSLDQGLQFLIQYYNGEERAKGNILERFSAQQFPDLHSELNLSSLELGDSALYFCASSVGGLGQPQHFGDGTRLSIL.